This entry concerns a single TCR beta chain. The antigen is unknown. The PCR was carried out with 60 Vbeta primers and 13 Jbeta primers. TCRdb's copy holds only in-frame clones and misses some; the assay was immunoSEQ multiplex PCR. The repertoire holds some 140,000 clones, with 79% as singletons. This specimen comes from a study of cytomegalovirus exposure and HLA in healthy donors. General observations from the study: Some TCR beta chains (164 of them) were listed as cytomegalovirus-associated. Later analysis showed TCR association rates varying by HLA locus, highest for DRB1 and lowest for HLA-C.

The V gene lost 4 bases and the J gene lost 3 bases, with 8 bases spanning the gap. This CDR3 comprises 13 residues. CDR1 is LNHDA and CDR2 is SQIVND in the germline V gene (reference sequence). The chain links TRBV19 to TRBJ2-3; weak D call: TRBD2 (5 bases). Specimen: PBMCs. This TCR derives from a female donor in good health and CMV-seronegative. The CDR3 bases are TGTGCCAGTAGTAGTCGGGGAACAGATACGCAGTATTTT. This sequence encodes CASSSRGTDTQYF.